This entry concerns a single T cell receptor (beta chain). What it binds is unknown. Time point given: baseline pretreatment blood. This sample's treatment: 15 Gy SBRT to primary tumor, nephrectomy 4 weeks later. The data were obtained in a study of radiation and T cells in renal cell carcinoma. Assay used: immunoSEQ multiplex PCR; TCRdb lists only in-frame clones, some missing. The sample lists about 91,000 clones, 82% occurring once. Regarding the study as a whole: In blood, top tumor clones expanded by 2 weeks, shrinking by 4.

The material was blood, obtained from a patient whose treatment included radiotherapy and nephrectomy. The clonotype was recovered from a man aged 55 to 70 with renal cell carcinoma.

Here the CDR3 DNA reads TGTGCTAGTGGCTCCAACAGGGGGTATCCAACTGAAGCTTTCTTT. Translation gives CASGSNRGYPTEAFF. This rearrangement joins TRBV12-5 to TRBJ1-1; TRBD1 aligns across 8 bases. With 6 bases clipped from V and 5 bases from J, the junction kept 11 bases outside the gene matches. This CDR3 contains 15 residues. CDR1 and CDR2 (germline): LGHNT, FRNRAP.